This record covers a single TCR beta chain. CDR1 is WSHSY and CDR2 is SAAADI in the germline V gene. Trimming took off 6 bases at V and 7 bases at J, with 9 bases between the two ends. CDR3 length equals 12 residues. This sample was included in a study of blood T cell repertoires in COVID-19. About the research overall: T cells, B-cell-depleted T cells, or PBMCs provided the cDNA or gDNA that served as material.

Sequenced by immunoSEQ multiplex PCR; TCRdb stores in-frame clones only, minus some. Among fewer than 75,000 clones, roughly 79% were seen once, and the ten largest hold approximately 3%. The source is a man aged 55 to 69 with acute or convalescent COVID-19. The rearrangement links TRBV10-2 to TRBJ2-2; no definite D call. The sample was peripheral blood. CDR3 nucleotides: TGCGCCAGCAGGCAATCGGGCGGGGAGCTGTTTTTT. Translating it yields CASRQSGGELFF.